The present TCR beta chain was sequenced within a study of PD-L1 blockade in urothelial cancer. The germline gives CDR1 MGHRA, CDR2 YSYEKL. The CDR3 runs to 13 residues. Trimming took off 1 base at V and 14 bases at J, with 14 bases between the two ends. Repertoires were generated with immunoSEQ multiplex PCR, while TCRdb's copy carries only in-frame clones and drops some. This table has approximately 47,000 clones, 80% to 90% appearing once. Time point here: peripheral blood 6 weeks after treatment start. Only a few counts were recorded for this clone. This chain uses TRBV4-1 with TRBJ1-4; D possibly corresponds to TRBD1 (5 bases). Sequencing used PBMCs, obtained around atezolizumab (anti-PD-L1) treatment. This receptor was taken from a man between 70 and 80 years old with urothelial cancer. The CDR3 nucleotides read TGCGCCAGCAGCCAAGCTGGCAGGGCCCAGCTGTTTTTT. It translates to CASSQAGRAQLFF.